These 6 T cell receptor beta chains share one sample of origin, sequenced in a study of vaccination effects on CD4 cells after COVID-19. Clones were sequenced by immunoSEQ multiplex PCR, and TCRdb holds only the in-frame ones, with some missing. The data show some 30,000 clones, around 86% seen once. With the ViraFEST assay, the study expanded antigen-specific CD4+ T cells using viral peptide pools, then sequenced them. Having been cultured for about ten days, the cells underwent CD4+ T cell isolation. Each participant received a vaccine that was either BNT162b2 or mRNA-1273, given as two doses. Their recognized antigens are unknown. The sample was CD4+ T cells from PBMCs cultured with SARS-CoV-2 spike peptides, taken after COVID-19 vaccination. Every receptor here comes from a human donor who received a COVID-19 vaccine. Some clones in this sample may be carry-over from other donors' samples.

For the CDR3, the DNA is TGTGCCAGCAGCTTAGGATTCCGACGAGGGGCTTTCTTT. The encoded protein is CASSLGFRRGAFF. The chain combines TRBV7-2 with TRBJ1-1, with D unclear. The CDR3 spans 13 residues. V was trimmed by 1 base and J by 11 bases, leaving 14 bases between them. CDR1 is SGHTA, CDR2 FQGNSA, per germline.

In this sample, this clone turned up once. The J gene is TRBJ2-7, the V gene TRBV3-1 (or the pseudogene TRBV3-2), with 9 bases identical to TRBD2. Germline lookup yields CDR1 LGHDT and CDR2 YNNKEL (reference sequence). The CDR3 has 16 residues. The V gene end was trimmed by 4 bases and the J gene end by 0 bases; junction bases not matched to a gene: 7. The CDR3 coding sequence is TGTGCCAGCAGCCTTTATAGCGGGGGCCGCTCCTACGAGCAGTACGTC. Translation gives CASSLYSGGRSYEQYV.

The table lists this clone with a few counts. The same CDR3 can be traced to other DNA sequences in this sample. The chain recombines TRBV14 with TRBJ1-1; the D is unclear. V gave up 4 bases and J gave up 4 bases, with 10 bases separating them. The CDR3 is 13 amino acids. Germline CDR1 SGHDN, CDR2 FVKESK. DNA of the CDR3: TGTGCCAGCAGCCTACGGGGTATCACTGAAGCTTTCTTT. It is translated as CASSLRGITEAFF.

This clone was seen a single time. The V call is TRBV6-2 or TRBV6-3, the J call TRBJ2-3; D perhaps matches TRBD2 (6 bases). The V gene's germline CDR1 is MNHEY and CDR2 SVGEGT. V was cut by 2 bases and J by 4 bases, with 16 bases left in between. The CDR3 loop spans 16 amino acids. The CDR3 DNA is TGTGCCAGCAGTTACCCGTCTTTTCGGGGGTCAGATACGCAGTATTTT. It yields the protein CASSYPSFRGSDTQYF.

V usage is TRBV5-4 and J usage is TRBJ2-7; 8 bases are a match to TRBD2. CDR1 and CDR2 from the germline V gene are SGHNT and YYREEE (reference sequence). This CDR3 has 18 residues. V shed 5 bases and J 4 bases; nucleotides not matched to a gene: 20. CDR3 sequence (DNA): TGTGCCAGCAGATCTCACGGGGGGGCCCTTAGGCCCGAGTACGAGCAGTACGTC. Translating it yields CASRSHGGALRPEYEQYV.

The rearrangement joins TRBV5-1 to TRBJ1-2, with D perhaps matching TRBD1 (6 bases). The CDR3 is made up of 15 amino acids. With 4 bases removed from V and 1 base from J, the gap between germline ends came to 14 bases. Germline V gene sequence: CDR1 SGHRS, CDR2 YFSETQ. The CDR3 sequence: CASSVRTEDNYGYTF. CDR3 coding DNA: TGCGCCAGCAGCGTTCGGACAGAAGATAACTATGGCTACACCTTC. Full variable domain (remainder filled in from reference TRBV5-1 and TRBJ1-2): KAGVTQTPRYLIKTRGQQVTLSCSPISGHRSVSWYQQTPGQGLQFLFEYFSETQRNKGNFPGRFSGRQFSNSRSEMNVSTLELGDSALYLCASSVRTEDNYGYTFGSGTRLTVV.